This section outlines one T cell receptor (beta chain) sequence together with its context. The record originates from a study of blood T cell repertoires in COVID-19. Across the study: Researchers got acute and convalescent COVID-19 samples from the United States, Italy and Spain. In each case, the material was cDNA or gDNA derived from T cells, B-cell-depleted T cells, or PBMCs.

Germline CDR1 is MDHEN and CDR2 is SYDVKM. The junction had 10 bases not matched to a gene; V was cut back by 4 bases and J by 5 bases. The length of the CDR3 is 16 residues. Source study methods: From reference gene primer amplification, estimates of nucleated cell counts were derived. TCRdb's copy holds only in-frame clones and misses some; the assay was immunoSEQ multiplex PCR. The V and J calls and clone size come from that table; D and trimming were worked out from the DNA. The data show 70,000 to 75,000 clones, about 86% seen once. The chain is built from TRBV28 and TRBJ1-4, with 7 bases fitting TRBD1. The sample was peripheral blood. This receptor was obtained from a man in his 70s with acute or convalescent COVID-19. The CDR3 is CASSSHGQVGNEKLFF. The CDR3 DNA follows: TGTGCCAGCAGTTCCCATGGACAGGTTGGGAATGAAAAACTGTTTTTT.